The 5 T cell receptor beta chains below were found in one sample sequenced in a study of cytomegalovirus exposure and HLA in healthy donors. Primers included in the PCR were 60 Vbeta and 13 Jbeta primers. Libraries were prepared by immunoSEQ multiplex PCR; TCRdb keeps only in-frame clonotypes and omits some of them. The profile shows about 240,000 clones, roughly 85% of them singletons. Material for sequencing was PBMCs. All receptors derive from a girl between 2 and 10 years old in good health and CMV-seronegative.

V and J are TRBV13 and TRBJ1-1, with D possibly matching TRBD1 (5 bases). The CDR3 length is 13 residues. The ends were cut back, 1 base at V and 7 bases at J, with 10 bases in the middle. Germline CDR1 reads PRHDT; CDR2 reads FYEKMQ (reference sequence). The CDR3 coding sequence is TGTGCCAGCAGCTTAGTGGTCGACAGTGAAGCTTTCTTT. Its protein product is CASSLVVDSEAFF.

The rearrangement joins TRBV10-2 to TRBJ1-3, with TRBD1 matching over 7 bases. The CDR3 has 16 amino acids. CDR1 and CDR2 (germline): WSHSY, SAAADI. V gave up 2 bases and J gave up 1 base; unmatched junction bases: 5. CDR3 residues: CASSEQGGISGNTIYF. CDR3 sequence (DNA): TGCGCCAGCAGTGAGCAGGGGGGAATTTCTGGAAACACCATATATTTT.

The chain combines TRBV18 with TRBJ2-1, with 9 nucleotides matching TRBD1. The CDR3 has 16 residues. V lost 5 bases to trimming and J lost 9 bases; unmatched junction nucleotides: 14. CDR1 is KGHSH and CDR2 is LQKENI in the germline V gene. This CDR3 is CASSMRTGAVSIEQFF. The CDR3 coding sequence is TGTGCCAGCTCAATGCGGACAGGGGCAGTCAGTATTGAGCAGTTCTTC.

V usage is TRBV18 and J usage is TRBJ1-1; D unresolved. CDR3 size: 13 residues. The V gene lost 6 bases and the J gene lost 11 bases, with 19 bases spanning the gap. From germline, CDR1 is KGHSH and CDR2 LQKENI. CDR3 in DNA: TGTGCCAGCTCCCCCAATCGGCGGGAGTGGGCTTTCTTT. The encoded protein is CASSPNRREWAFF.

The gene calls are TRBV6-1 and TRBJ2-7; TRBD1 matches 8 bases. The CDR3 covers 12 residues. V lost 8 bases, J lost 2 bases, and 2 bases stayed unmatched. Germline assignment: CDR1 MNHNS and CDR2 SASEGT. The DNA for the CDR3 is TGTGCCAGCCGGACAGGGCCCTACGAGCAGTACTTC. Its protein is CASRTGPYEQYF.